This note documents a single TCR beta chain sequence. The target of this receptor is not known. One base away there is no much larger clone; base qualities are not given. The entry originates in a study of shared clonotypes between healthy human individuals (dated by TCRdb to about 2020). About the study as a whole: The cohort included a few men and two women between 18 and 49 years of age. Per donor, leukapheresis produced somewhere between about 0.94 and 9 billion PBMCs. Blood TCR repertoires of about 5 healthy adults were deeply sequenced to estimate repertoire size and the extent of clonotype sharing between individuals. Different laboratories and diverse techniques were used to prepare libraries and sequence TCR repertoires, to increase sequencing depth and limit assay-specific biases.

Using the deep immunoSEQ assay, multiplex PCR amplified TCR CDR3 regions from genomic DNA. Genomic DNA extracted from each cell subset was distributed evenly over all wells of several immunoSEQ 96-well plates, and each plate served as one replicate. For unsorted PBMC, each replicate PCR was loaded with about 270 ng genomic DNA, equivalent to some 27,000 T cell genomes. Ten immunoSEQ deep assay plates were used to sequence the unsorted PBMC genomic DNA. Purified libraries were quantified with a Qubit 3.0 fluorometer, sized on a Bioanalyzer 2100, and re-quantified with the KAPA Library Quantification kit. Every immunoSEQ 96-well plate was sequenced on a separate single-read 150-cycle Illumina NextSeq 550 flow cell. For the original study's pipeline: Because the immunoSEQ output held only junctional sequences and lacked quality scores, the filtering could not match the filtering applied to full-length reads. To assign V/J genes and CDR3, sequences were annotated against IMGT germline references using PyIR, a Python wrapper for IgBLAST v1.9. Reads with weak V/J assignments (E-value above 1e-6), missing CDR3, stop codons, out-of-frame junctions, or ambiguous translated residues were removed. A V3J clonotype was defined by an identical inferred V gene, J gene, and CDR3 amino acid sequence. Percentage overlap between repertoires was calculated by dividing the number of shared unique clonotypes by the size of the smaller repertoire. Repertoire richness was assessed with RTK rarefaction, the Chao1 estimator, and Recon v2.1 estimates of unobserved clonotypes. What TCRdb holds here is the immuneACCESS table cut down to in-frame rearrangements. Part of the clones is not present; checked against another copy, under half of the missing clones reflect an unresolved V gene, and the others are unexplained. V, J and clone size are taken as reported in that table, and D and trimming were inferred from the DNA itself. For this sample the table gives 450,000 to 500,000 clones, of which less than 80% were detected only once. Of the sample, about 12% is held by the ten largest clones.

Study-wide findings and limitations: Sampling was limited to blood, and TCR repertoires in tissue likely differ from TCR repertoires in blood. Because the study included a small number of donors, the genetic and exposure-history diversity represented was limited. Based on pairwise subsampling, the degree of clonotype sharing among donors was expected to be affected by sequencing depth.

From a lookup of the germline V gene, CDR1 and CDR2 are MNHNS and SASEGT. From its cysteine to its phenylalanine, the CDR3 spans 15 amino acids. Here the CDR3 DNA is all that survives: 45 bases in frame from base 1. V and J are truncated by 5 bases and 1 base respectively, leaving an intervening sequence of 14 bases. The donors were healthy, HIV-negative adults with no recently reported acute infections or vaccinations. Only Caucasian adults living in Nashville, Tennessee, USA were represented among the donors. For unsorted samples, 100 million or so PBMCs were counted, and genomic DNA was extracted using the QIAamp DNA Blood Mini kit. Blood was collected by leukapheresis, and PBMCs were isolated by Ficoll-Histopaque density gradient centrifugation and then cryopreserved in liquid nitrogen vapor phase.

The rearranged chain carries TRBV6-1 and TRBJ2-5, and the D gene may be TRBD1, 6 bases matching. Sequencing was carried out using PBMCs. The receptor's source is a woman aged 40 to 55 in good health. Some clones in this sample may be carry-over from other donors' samples. The DNA sequence is TGTGCCAGCAGTCCACAGGGTTCCCTCCAAGAGACCCAGTACTTC. This yields the protein CASSPQGSLQETQYF.